Following are 25 T cell receptor beta chains from one sample sequenced in a study of vaccination and CD4 T cells after COVID-19. These receptors' antigens are unknown. Scientists ran DNA taken from cultured CD4+ T cells through the Oncomine TCR Beta short-read assay for sequencing. MiXCR, applied by TCRdb to the PCR reads, yields one record per CDR3 protein. The repertoire includes roughly 5,400 distinct CDR3 sequences, around 45% of them detected once, and roughly 30% sits in the top ten. Sample treatment: approximately 9-day PBMC culture with coronavirus spike peptide pools or control peptides (ViraFEST assay). The sample comprised CD4+ T cells from blood, cultured in vitro. These receptors were obtained from a human donor who had recovered from COVID-19.

This chain joins TRBV25-1 and TRBJ2-1; 9 positions agree with TRBD2. The length of the CDR3 is 16 residues. CDR1 is MGHDK, CDR2 SYGVNS, per germline. With 1 base clipped from V and 4 bases from J, the junction kept 5 bases outside the gene matches. CDR3 coding DNA: TGTGCCAGCAGTGAATTGGGACTAGCCGCATACAATGAGCAGTTCTTC. This gives the protein CASSELGLAAYNEQFF.

This clonotype occurred a few times. The chain is built from TRBV20-1 and TRBJ1-2; TRBD1 agrees at 9 bases. Germline V gives CDR1 DFQATT, CDR2 SNEGSKA (reference sequence). This CDR3 comprises 12 residues. Unmatched junction bases numbered 6, after V lost 5 bases and J lost 8 bases. CDR3 protein: CSADTGGGGYTF. DNA of the CDR3: TGCAGTGCTGACACAGGGGGCGGGGGCTACACCTTC.

The V call is TRBV7-3, the J call TRBJ2-3; D possibly corresponds to TRBD1 (5 bases). The V end lost 2 bases, the J end lost 6 bases, and 9 bases lay between the germline ends. The CDR3 length is 13 residues. Germline V gene data show CDR1 as SGHTA and CDR2 as FQGTGA. The CDR3 loop reads CASSLVRADTQYF. CDR3 nucleotide sequence: TGTGCCAGCAGCTTAGTCAGGGCCGATACGCAGTATTTT. The entire variable domain, with the rest obtained from reference TRBV7-3 and TRBJ2-3, is as follows: GAGVSQTPSNKVTEKGKYVELRCDPISGHTALYWYRQSLGQGPEFLIYFQGTGAADDSGLPNDRFFAVRPEGSVSTLKIQRTERGDSAVYLCASSLVRADTQYFGPGTRLTVL.

The rearrangement joins TRBV2 to TRBJ1-5, with no clear D. Germline V gene lookup returns CDR1 SNHLY and CDR2 FYNNEI. CDR3 length: 13 amino acids. V was clipped by 1 base and J by 0 bases, with 1 base between them. CDR3 nucleotides: TGTGCCAGCAGTGAAGTTAGCAATCAGCCCCAGCATTTT. Residues: CASSEVSNQPQHF.

The V gene is TRBV18, the J gene TRBJ1-2; no clear D gene. Per germline, CDR1 KGHSH and CDR2 LQKENI. The CDR3 contains 14 residues. Trimming cost V 0 bases and J 8 bases, with 13 bases left between them. CDR3 coding DNA: TGTGCCAGCTCACCACCGGGCAGCTATTTGGGCTACACCTTC. This codes for CASSPPGSYLGYTF.

The chain has TRBV5-4 and TRBJ2-7; either TRBD1 or TRBD2 may supply D (5 bases each). In germline, CDR1 is SGHNT, CDR2 YYREEE (reference sequence). Trimming cost V 4 bases and J 7 bases, with 21 bases left between them. This CDR3 has 15 residues. CDR3 bases: TGTGCCAGCAGCCCTAGGCCTGGGACCACCACGGAGCAGTACTTC. It translates to CASSPRPGTTTEQYF.

This rearrangement joins TRBV18 to TRBJ1-2, with TRBD1 matching over 9 bases. Germline CDR1 is KGHSH and CDR2 is LQKENI. The trim removed 4 bases at V and 1 base at J, leaving 4 bases unmatched. The CDR3 runs to 15 residues. In DNA form, the CDR3 reads TGTGCCAGCTCACAACAGGGGGCCGGTAACTATGGCTACACCTTC. As protein: CASSQQGAGNYGYTF.

J is TRBJ2-3 and V is TRBV20-1; unclear D gene. Germline V gives CDR1 DFQATT, CDR2 SNEGSKA (reference sequence). CDR3 size: 11 residues. CDR3: CSQRAGDTQYF. The CDR3 nucleotides are TGCAGCCAACGTGCCGGGGATACGCAGTATTTT.

There are a few counts of this clonotype. The gene calls are TRBV7-8 and TRBJ1-1, with D unclear. V lost 5 bases to trimming and J lost 2 bases, with 9 bases between them. The germline gives CDR1 SGHVS, CDR2 FQNEAQ. The CDR3 is made up of 13 amino acids. The CDR3 DNA reads as TGTGCCAGCAGCGAGGTCGGAAACACTGAAGCTTTCTTT. This encodes CASSEVGNTEAFF.

DNA of the CDR3: TGTGCCAGCAGCTTAGAAGCGTATTACACAGATACGCAGTATTTT. It yields the protein CASSLEAYYTDTQYF. The V call is TRBV11-2, the J call TRBJ2-3; no clear D gene. V shed 0 bases and J shed 2 bases, with 9 bases lying between them. In germline, CDR1 is SGHAT, CDR2 FQNNGV. The CDR3 is made up of 15 amino acids.

The CDR3 sequence is CSARERLTYGYTF. The DNA of the CDR3 is TGCAGTGCTAGAGAAAGACTGACCTATGGCTACACCTTC. The genes are TRBV20-1 and TRBJ1-2; D remains ambiguous. The ends were cut back, 0 bases at V and 4 bases at J, with 9 bases in the middle. The CDR3 loop spans 13 amino acids. Per germline, CDR1 DFQATT and CDR2 SNEGSKA (reference sequence).

The genes are TRBV6-2 or TRBV6-3 and TRBJ1-5; 9 bases agree with TRBD1. Trimming took 6 bases from V and 6 from J; bases not matched to a gene: 9. Germline CDR1 MNHEY, CDR2 SVGEGT. This CDR3 has 15 residues. The CDR3 region has the DNA TGTGCCAGCAGGACCGGGACAGGGCTTTCTCAGCCCCAGCATTTT. This codes for CASRTGTGLSQPQHF.

The gene calls are TRBV20-1 and TRBJ2-1; the match to TRBD1 covers 12 bases. The CDR3 totals 17 residues. With V trimmed by 6 bases and J by 0 bases, 9 bases remained unmatched. CDR1 and CDR2 from the germline V gene are DFQATT and SNEGSKA (reference sequence). CDR3 residues: CSAPGQGAQSSYNEQFF. The CDR3 DNA reads as TGCAGTGCCCCGGGACAGGGGGCCCAAAGCTCCTACAATGAGCAGTTCTTC.

The chain is built from TRBV12-3 or TRBV12-4 and TRBJ2-3; 7 positions agree with TRBD2. Germline trimming cut 3 bases from V and 2 bases from J; bases unmatched to any gene: 2. The CDR3 spans 14 residues. Here the CDR3 reads CASSLGGTTDTQYF. As DNA, the CDR3 is TGTGCCAGCAGTTTGGGAGGGACCACAGATACGCAGTATTTT.

The genes are TRBV5-1 and TRBJ1-1; TRBD1 is a possible D gene (6 bases). This CDR3 spans 15 amino acids. Trimming took off 0 bases at V and 2 bases at J, with 11 bases between the two ends. Germline CDR1 SGHRS, CDR2 YFSETQ. The CDR3 loop is CASSLVTTGNTEAFF. The CDR3 DNA is TGCGCCAGCAGCTTGGTAACGACAGGCAACACTGAAGCTTTCTTT.

This clonotype has only a few counts. The genes are TRBV6-5 and TRBJ1-5; D remains ambiguous. The V end lost 0 bases, the J end lost 6 bases, and 3 bases lay between the germline ends. The CDR3 covers 12 residues. Germline values: CDR1 MNHEY, CDR2 SVGAGI. CDR3 loop: CASSYSGQPQHF. For the CDR3, the DNA is TGTGCCAGCAGTTACTCGGGTCAGCCCCAGCATTTT.

The chain's CDR3 is CASSLVPGGNTEAFF. In DNA, the CDR3 is TGCGCCAGCAGCTTGGTCCCGGGTGGGAACACTGAAGCTTTCTTT. The chain joins TRBV5-1 to TRBJ1-1; D not resolved. This CDR3 is 15 amino acids long. V lost 0 bases and J lost 1, with 10 bases in between. CDR1 SGHRS and CDR2 YFSETQ come from the germline V gene.

The chain uses TRBV6-1 and TRBJ2-3, with D maybe TRBD2 (6 bases). The germline V gene encodes CDR1 MNHNS and CDR2 SASEGT. The CDR3 has 14 residues. Trimming took 4 bases from V and 4 from J, leaving 12 bases between them. In nucleotides, the CDR3 is TGTGCCAGCAGTGCCCAGTCGGGGGCAGATACGCAGTATTTT. This sequence encodes CASSAQSGADTQYF.

The rearrangement joins TRBV19 to TRBJ2-7; D not certain. Germline V gives CDR1 LNHDA, CDR2 SQIVND (reference sequence). There are 13 residues in the CDR3. V dropped 5 bases and J dropped 2 bases, with 10 bases sitting between them. CDR3 in amino acids: CASSPNYAYEQYF. DNA of the CDR3: TGTGCCAGTAGTCCAAACTATGCCTACGAGCAGTACTTC.

The table lists this clonotype with a few counts. This sequence joins TRBV20-1 and TRBJ2-7, with TRBD2 matching over 13 bases. V shed 5 bases and J 1 base; nucleotides not matched to a gene: 8. The CDR3 covers 16 residues. Looked up from germline, CDR1 is DFQATT and CDR2 is SNEGSKA (reference sequence). The DNA of the CDR3 is TGCAGTGCTGTCGGACTAGCGGGGGCCCCTTCCTACGAGCAGTACTTC. The encoded protein is CSAVGLAGAPSYEQYF.

The V and J genes are TRBV5-1 and TRBJ2-2; 9 bases line up with TRBD2. Germline assignment: CDR1 SGHRS and CDR2 YFSETQ. V lost 0 bases, J lost 6 bases, and 24 bases stayed unmatched. This CDR3 has 22 amino acids. The CDR3, as DNA: TGCGCCAGCAGCTTGGCTTCCGGGACTAGCTCTACCTCAGGGGGTATGGCCGGGGAGCTGTTTTTT. As protein: CASSLASGTSSTSGGMAGELFF.

This chain connects TRBV28 to TRBJ2-7, with TRBD1 matching over 7 bases. From germline, CDR1 is MDHEN and CDR2 SYDVKM. The CDR3 has 14 residues. J gave up 3 bases and V 5 bases, and 7 bases lay outside the gene matches. CDR3 bases: TGTGCCAGCAGTCCCTGGGACAGAAACTACGAGCAGTACTTC. It translates to CASSPWDRNYEQYF.

This rearrangement joins TRBV11-3 to TRBJ1-6; a possible D gene is TRBD1 (6 bases). This CDR3 spans 17 amino acids. V was shortened by 2 bases and J by 4 bases, with 15 bases between the two germline ends. CDR1 SGHNT and CDR2 YENEEA come from the germline V gene. As DNA, the CDR3 is TGTGCCAGCAGCTTAAGGACCGGGACACCTTATAATTCACCCCTCCACTTT. Amino acid sequence: CASSLRTGTPYNSPLHF. Looking up the rest from reference TRBV11-3 and TRBJ1-6 gives the full variable domain: EAGVVQSPRYKIIEKKQPVAFWCNPISGHNTLYWYLQNLGQGPELLIRYENEEAVDDSQLPKDRFSAERLKGVDSTLKIQPAELGDSAVYLCASSLRTGTPYNSPLHFGNGTRLTVT.

This clonotype was found a few times. The chain joins TRBV6-2 or TRBV6-3 to TRBJ1-2; D is ambiguous. Germline V CDR1 and CDR2: MNHEY, SVGEGT. The CDR3 loop spans 13 amino acids. Trimming removed 2 bases from V and 3 bases from J, with 7 bases in between. The CDR3 DNA reads as TGTGCCAGCAGTTACGAGTGGGACTATGGCTACACCTTC. Its protein product is CASSYEWDYGYTF.

By share, this clonotype ranks as large (0.1 to 1%). V gene TRBV6-1 combines with J gene TRBJ2-7; 9 nucleotides match TRBD1. The germline gives CDR1 MNHNS, CDR2 SASEGT. CDR3 length: 17 residues. With V trimmed by 6 bases and J by 9 bases, 21 bases remained unmatched. CDR3 nucleotide sequence: TGTGCCAGCAGGGGGGACAGGGCCTTAGACGATCAACGGGGGCAGTACTTC. It translates to CASRGDRALDDQRGQYF.